This T cell receptor (beta chain) stems from a study of early T cells in non-severe SARS-CoV-2 infection. This clonotype was seen ten or more times. The antigen is undetermined. Points from the study as a whole: Anti-spike CD8 responses were favored in VDJdb matching, and private and CD4 specificities were missed.

Unique molecular identifiers were attached to individual cDNA molecules. TCRdb reprocessed the 5' RACE reads via MiXCR and lists one record per CDR3 protein. The sample has 30,000 or so distinct CDR3 sequences, about 3.9% seen once. Sequencing was carried out using whole blood. This clonotype was obtained from an adult who was a healthcare worker with PCR-confirmed SARS-CoV-2 infection or an uninfected control (not recorded which).

CDR3 coding DNA: TGCGCCAGCAGCCAAGACAGGGGGCGGGTTTCCTACAATGAGCAGTTCTTC. It specifies CASSQDRGRVSYNEQFF. The chain couples TRBV4-3 to TRBJ2-1; 8 nucleotides line up with TRBD1. The germline gives CDR1 LGHNA, CDR2 YSLEER. The CDR3 covers 17 residues. The V segment lost 0 bases and the J segment 1 base; nucleotides outside the gene matches: 5.